This T cell receptor beta chain originates from a study of OX40 agonist ivuxolimab in advanced cancers. Across the whole study: An agonistic anti-OX40 (CD134) antibody, ivuxolimab, was used to treat the patients. Patients with hepatocellular carcinoma, melanoma, renal cell or head and neck cancer made up the dose-escalation patients. Study findings and constraints: Certain nonresponding patients likewise had low normalized T-cell clonal expansion. Antigen specificity remained undetermined for the expanded peripheral T cells.

Using immunoSEQ multiplex PCR, the repertoire was profiled, and TCRdb retains in-frame clones only, with some absent. The sample lists 25,000 to 35,000 clones; 86% were seen once. This CDR3 has 15 residues. CDR1 and CDR2 (germline): MNHNS, SASEGT. V lost 2 bases, J lost 5 bases, and 7 bases stayed unmatched. As for this clone: Antigen specificity is unknown.

The TCR was taken from an adult with an advanced solid tumor such as melanoma, head and neck, liver or kidney cancer. The chain uses TRBV6-1 and TRBJ2-3; 7 bases map to TRBD2. This specimen consisted of CD4+ or CD8+ T cells sorted from blood, obtained in a trial of the OX40 agonist ivuxolimab. The CDR3 sequence is CASSELGGYGDTQYF. As DNA, the CDR3 is TGTGCCAGCAGTGAATTGGGGGGGTATGGAGATACGCAGTATTTT.